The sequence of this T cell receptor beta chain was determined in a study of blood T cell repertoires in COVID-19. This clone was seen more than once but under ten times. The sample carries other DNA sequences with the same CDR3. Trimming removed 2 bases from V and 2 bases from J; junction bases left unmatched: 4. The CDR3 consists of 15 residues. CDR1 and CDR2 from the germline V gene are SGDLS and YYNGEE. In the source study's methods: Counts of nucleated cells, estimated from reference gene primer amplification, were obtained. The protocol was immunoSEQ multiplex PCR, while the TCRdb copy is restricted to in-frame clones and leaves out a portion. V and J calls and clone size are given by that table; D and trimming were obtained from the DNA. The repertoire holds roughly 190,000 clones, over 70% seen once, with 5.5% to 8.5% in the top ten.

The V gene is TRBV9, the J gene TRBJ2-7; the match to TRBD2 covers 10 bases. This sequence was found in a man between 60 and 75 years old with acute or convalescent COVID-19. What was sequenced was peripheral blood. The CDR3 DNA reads TGTGCCAGCAGCGTCGGGCTAGCGGGAGCCTACGAGCAGTACTTC. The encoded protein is CASSVGLAGAYEQYF.